A single sample gave rise to the 21 T cell receptor beta chains below, sequenced in a study of shared clonotypes between healthy human individuals. Some clones are missing from TCRdb's copy, which holds only in-frame ones; the method was immunoSEQ multiplex PCR. The data hold roughly 1.5 million clones, with around 98% observed a single time. Specimen: naive CD4+ T cells sorted from blood. Described subset: CD45RA+ positively selected. The receptors derive from a man younger than 45 in good health.

The chain uses TRBV10-1 and TRBJ2-2; perhaps TRBD1 as D (5 bases). V was trimmed by 6 bases and J by 2 bases, leaving 16 bases between them. The CDR3 runs to 16 residues. Germline V gives CDR1 WNHNN, CDR2 SYGVQD (reference sequence). The CDR3 region is CASSTNGQVNTGELFF. CDR3 in DNA: TGCGCCAGCAGCACTAATGGACAAGTCAACACCGGGGAGCTGTTTTTT.

CDR3 sequence: CASSPGLQGIAGELFF. In DNA, the CDR3 is TGCGCCAGCTCGCCGGGACTACAGGGGATCGCCGGGGAGCTGTTTTTT. The gene calls are TRBV5-1 and TRBJ2-2; D is tentatively TRBD1 or TRBD2 (7 bases each). Germline V gene sequence: CDR1 SGHRS, CDR2 YFSETQ. The V end lost 7 bases, the J end lost 6 bases, and 22 bases lay between the germline ends. The CDR3 is made up of 16 amino acids.

The chain is built from TRBV6-1 and TRBJ1-2; 11 bases agree with TRBD1. Germline V CDR1 and CDR2: MNHNS, SASEGT. V lost 4 bases and J lost 4; bases outside the gene matches: 5. This CDR3 spans 15 amino acids. CDR3: CASSAGTGGIYGYTF. CDR3 bases: TGTGCCAGCAGTGCGGGGACAGGGGGAATCTATGGCTACACCTTC.

Turning to this clone: This specimen includes other DNA sequences encoding the same CDR3. This chain uses TRBV28 with TRBJ2-1, with D maybe TRBD2 (5 bases). Germline CDR1 MDHEN, CDR2 SYDVKM. The CDR3 contains 12 residues. V lost 3 bases to trimming and J lost 8 bases, with 8 bases between them. The CDR3 region is CASSLSGDEQFF. In DNA, the CDR3 is TGTGCCAGCAGTTTGTCCGGGGATGAGCAGTTCTTC. The full variable domain, in which reference TRBV28 and TRBJ2-1 provide the parts outside the CDR3, is DVKVTQSSRYLVKRTGEKVFLECVQDMDHENMFWYRQDPGLGLRLIYFSYDVKMKEKGDIPEGYSVSREKKERFSLILESASTNQTSMYLCASSLSGDEQFFGPGTRLTVL.

This chain connects TRBV15 to TRBJ1-1; D not resolved. The germline V and J ends were trimmed by 0 bases and 0 bases, with 11 bases remaining between them. The CDR3 length is 16 residues. CDR1 and CDR2 (germline): LNHNV, YYDKDF (reference sequence). In DNA form, the CDR3 reads TGTGCCACCAGCAGAGAACCTGGACGGATGAACACTGAAGCTTTCTTT. It is translated as CATSREPGRMNTEAFF.

This chain connects TRBV6-5 to TRBJ1-5; D may be TRBD1 (6 bases). V was shortened by 11 bases and J by 7 bases, with 21 bases between the two germline ends. CDR1 MNHEY and CDR2 SVGAGI come from the germline V gene. This CDR3 is 14 amino acids long. The CDR3 protein is CASRPTGGRQPQHF. CDR3 bases: TGTGCCTCACGACCCACGGGGGGCAGGCAGCCCCAGCATTTT.

This clone was picked up one time. This specimen includes other DNA sequences encoding the same CDR3. This chain connects TRBV29-1 to TRBJ2-1; 10 bases align to TRBD2. The ends lost 4 bases at V and 5 bases at J; junction bases unmatched: 8. Germline CDR1 reads SQVTM; CDR2 reads ANQGSEA. This CDR3 is 15 amino acids long. The CDR3 loop reads CSVGPRLAGDNEQFF. In nucleotides, the CDR3 is TGCAGCGTTGGGCCCCGACTAGCGGGCGACAATGAGCAGTTCTTC.

V and J are TRBV9 and TRBJ2-1; 9 bases line up with TRBD2. CDR1 is SGDLS, CDR2 YYNGEE, per germline. The trim removed 0 bases at V and 8 bases at J, leaving 6 bases unmatched. This CDR3 region has 15 residues. The CDR3 region is CASSVVSGRMDEQFF. As DNA, the CDR3 is TGTGCCAGCAGCGTAGTGAGCGGGAGGATGGATGAGCAGTTCTTC. Drawing the rest from reference TRBV9 and TRBJ2-1, the complete variable domain is DSGVTQTPKHLITATGQRVTLRCSPRSGDLSVYWYQQSLDQGLQFLIQYYNGEERAKGNILERFSAQQFPDLHSELNLSSLELGDSALYFCASSVVSGRMDEQFFGPGTRLTVL.

This clone was counted once. The chain is built from TRBV9 and TRBJ2-2; TRBD1 matches 7 bases. V was pared by 7 bases and J by 10 bases, with 10 bases of the junction left unmatched. Looked up from germline, CDR1 is SGDLS and CDR2 is YYNGEE. The CDR3 covers 13 residues. CDR3 nucleotide sequence: TGTGCCAGCGGCCCCCTACAGGGGAAGGAGCTGTTTTTT. Translating gives CASGPLQGKELFF.

Here the CDR3 DNA reads TGTGCCAGCCATCTAAGAGCGGGAGGATCGAACACCGGGGAGCTGTTTTTT. This sequence encodes CASHLRAGGSNTGELFF. V is TRBV5-4 and J is TRBJ2-2, with 9 positions matching TRBD2. V lost 7 bases to trimming and J lost 0 bases; unmatched junction nucleotides: 10. From germline, CDR1 is SGHNT and CDR2 YYREEE (reference sequence). The CDR3 sequence is 17 residues long.

The chain couples TRBV19 to TRBJ1-1; D gene uncertain. The CDR3 contains 11 residues. CDR1 is LNHDA and CDR2 is SQIVND in the germline V gene (reference sequence). Trimming removed 7 bases at V and 4 bases at J, with 7 bases between. The CDR3: CASTLSTEAFF. CDR3 DNA: TGTGCCAGTACCTTATCCACTGAAGCTTTCTTT.

The J gene is TRBJ2-3, the V gene TRBV7-8; 10 bases map to TRBD2. V gave up 3 bases and J gave up 4 bases; unmatched junction bases: 7. Germline V lookup: CDR1 SGHVS, CDR2 FQNEAQ. This CDR3 spans 16 amino acids. As DNA, the CDR3 is TGTGCCAGCAGCTTCAGGGGACTAGCGTTCCCAGATACGCAGTATTTT. Protein product: CASSFRGLAFPDTQYF.

This sequence joins TRBV29-1 and TRBJ2-7; no reliable D call. Trimming took 7 bases from V and 2 from J, leaving 15 bases between them. This CDR3 has 13 amino acids. Germline loops: CDR1 SQVTM, CDR2 ANQGSEA. CDR3 DNA sequence: TGCAGCGCAGTCCAGACATTAACCTACGAGCAGTACTTC. Its translation is CSAVQTLTYEQYF.

Comments on this clone: The same CDR3 arises from other DNA sequences in this sample as well. J is TRBJ2-1 and V is TRBV6-1; 11 bases are a match to TRBD2. The CDR3 spans 15 residues. The ends lost 0 bases at V and 7 bases at J; junction bases unmatched: 2. Germline values: CDR1 MNHNS, CDR2 SASEGT. This CDR3 reads CASSEALAGGNEQFF. The DNA of the CDR3 is TGTGCCAGCAGTGAAGCGCTAGCGGGAGGAAATGAGCAGTTCTTC.

Remarks on this clone: Other DNA sequences in this sample translate to the same CDR3. This chain connects TRBV6-4 to TRBJ2-2; 10 nucleotides align to TRBD2. Germline-derived CDR1 and CDR2 are MRHNA and SNTAGT. This CDR3 comprises 16 residues. V gave up 5 bases and J gave up 0 bases; unmatched junction bases: 3. In DNA form, the CDR3 reads TGTGCCAGCAGTAGGACTAGCGGAGCGAACACCGGGGAGCTGTTTTTT. It is translated as CASSRTSGANTGELFF.

The chain recombines TRBV10-3 with TRBJ2-7, with a weak D call TRBD2 (5 bases). Trimming pared 4 bases from V and 1 base from J, leaving 11 bases between. The CDR3 consists of 14 residues. Germline V gene data show CDR1 as ENHRY and CDR2 as SYGVKD. For the CDR3, the DNA is TGTGCCATCAGTGTAAAGGACTCTTCCTACGAGCAGTACTTC. Translated, it gives CAISVKDSSYEQYF.

The J gene is TRBJ2-7, the V gene TRBV7-9; 8 nucleotides line up with TRBD1. Looked up from germline, CDR1 is SEHNR and CDR2 is FQNEAQ (reference sequence). Germline trimming cut 1 base from V and 0 bases from J; bases unmatched to any gene: 5. The CDR3 runs to 16 residues. The DNA for the CDR3 is TGTGCCAGCAGCTTAGGGGACAGGTGGGGCTCCTACGAGCAGTACTTC. Amino acid sequence: CASSLGDRWGSYEQYF.

V gene TRBV5-1 combines with J gene TRBJ2-7, with no clear D. CDR1 and CDR2 from the germline V gene are SGHRS and YFSETQ. Trimming cost V 0 bases and J 2 bases, with 9 bases left between them. This CDR3 is built from 14 residues. The CDR3 DNA follows: TGCGCCAGCAGCTTGGAGAGGAACACCTACGAGCAGTACTTC. Translating it yields CASSLERNTYEQYF.

V is TRBV15 and J is TRBJ1-3; no clear D. V shed 4 bases and J shed 0 bases, with 16 bases lying between them. The V gene's germline CDR1 is LNHNV and CDR2 YYDKDF (reference sequence). The CDR3 runs 17 residues. CDR3 residues: CATSTEVGSNSGNTIYF. DNA of the CDR3: TGTGCCACCAGCACCGAGGTAGGCAGCAACTCTGGAAACACCATATATTTT.

Comment on this clone: The sample holds other DNA sequences that translate to the same CDR3. The rearrangement uses TRBV28 and TRBJ2-3, with TRBD2 matching over 7 bases. The CDR3 totals 14 residues. Germline trimming cut 5 bases from V and 1 base from J; bases unmatched to any gene: 3. Germline values: CDR1 MDHEN, CDR2 SYDVKM. In nucleotides, the CDR3 is TGTGCCAGCAGTCGCAGCGGGGGCACAGATACGCAGTATTTT. This translates into CASSRSGGTDTQYF.

The J gene is TRBJ2-3, the V gene TRBV28; D may be TRBD2 (6 bases). Looked up from germline, CDR1 is MDHEN and CDR2 is SYDVKM. V shed 11 bases and J shed 6 bases, with 15 bases lying between them. This CDR3 spans 12 amino acids. DNA for the CDR3: TGTGCCTCGAGGCGGGGCGGGGATACGCAGTATTTT. Translating gives CASRRGGDTQYF.